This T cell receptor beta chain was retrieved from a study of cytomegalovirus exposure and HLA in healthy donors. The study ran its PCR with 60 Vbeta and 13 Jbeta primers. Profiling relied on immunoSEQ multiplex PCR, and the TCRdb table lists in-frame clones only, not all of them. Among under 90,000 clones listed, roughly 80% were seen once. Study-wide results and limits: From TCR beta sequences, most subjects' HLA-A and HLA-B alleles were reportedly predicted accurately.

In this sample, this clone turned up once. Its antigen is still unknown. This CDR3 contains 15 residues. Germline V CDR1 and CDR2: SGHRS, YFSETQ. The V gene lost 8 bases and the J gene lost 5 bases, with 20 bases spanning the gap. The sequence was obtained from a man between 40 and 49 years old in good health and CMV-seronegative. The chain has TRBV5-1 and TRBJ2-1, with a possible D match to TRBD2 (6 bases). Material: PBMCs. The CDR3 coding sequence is TGCGCCAGTACCCCTTCGGCGGGACCCAACAATGAGCAGTTCTTC. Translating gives CASTPSAGPNNEQFF.